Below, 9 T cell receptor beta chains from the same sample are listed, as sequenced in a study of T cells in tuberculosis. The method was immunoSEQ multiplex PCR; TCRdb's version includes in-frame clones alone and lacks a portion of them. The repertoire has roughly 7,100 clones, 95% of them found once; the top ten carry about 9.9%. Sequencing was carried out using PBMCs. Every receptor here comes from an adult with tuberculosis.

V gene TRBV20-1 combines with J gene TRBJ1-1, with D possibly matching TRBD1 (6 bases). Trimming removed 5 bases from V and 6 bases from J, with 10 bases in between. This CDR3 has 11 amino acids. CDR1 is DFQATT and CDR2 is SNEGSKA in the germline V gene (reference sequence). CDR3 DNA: TGCAGTGCTCGCGGGGGGCCTGAAGCTTTCTTT. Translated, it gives CSARGGPEAFF.

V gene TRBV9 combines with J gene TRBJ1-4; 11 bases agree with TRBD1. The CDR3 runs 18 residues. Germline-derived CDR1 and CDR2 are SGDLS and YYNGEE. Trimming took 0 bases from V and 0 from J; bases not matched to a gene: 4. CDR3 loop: CASSVVGTGGATNEKLFF. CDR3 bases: TGTGCCAGCAGCGTAGTAGGGACAGGGGGAGCAACTAATGAAAAACTGTTTTTT.

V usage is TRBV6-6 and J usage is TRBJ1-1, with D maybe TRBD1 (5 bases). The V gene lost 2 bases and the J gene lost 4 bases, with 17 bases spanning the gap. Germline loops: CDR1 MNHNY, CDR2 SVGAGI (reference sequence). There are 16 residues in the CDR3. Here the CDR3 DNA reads TGTGCCAGCAGTTACACTTATACAGGCGTGCGCACTGAAGCTTTCTTT. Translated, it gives CASSYTYTGVRTEAFF.

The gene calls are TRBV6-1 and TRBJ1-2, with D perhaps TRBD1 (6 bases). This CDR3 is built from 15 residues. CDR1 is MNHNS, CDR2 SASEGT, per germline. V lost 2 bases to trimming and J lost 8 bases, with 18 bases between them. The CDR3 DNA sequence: TGTGCCAGCAGTGAATTACAGGGTCCCATCTCGGGCTACACCTTC. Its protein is CASSELQGPISGYTF.

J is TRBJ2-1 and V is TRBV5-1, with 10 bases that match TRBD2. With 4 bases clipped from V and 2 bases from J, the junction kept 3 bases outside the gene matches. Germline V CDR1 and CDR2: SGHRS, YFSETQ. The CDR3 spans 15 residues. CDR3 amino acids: CASSPSGGTYNEQFF. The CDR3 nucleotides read TGCGCCAGCAGCCCTAGCGGGGGTACCTACAATGAGCAGTTCTTC.

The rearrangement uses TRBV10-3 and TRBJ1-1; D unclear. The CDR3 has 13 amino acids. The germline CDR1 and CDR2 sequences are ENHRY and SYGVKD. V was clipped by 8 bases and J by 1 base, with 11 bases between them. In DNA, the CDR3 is TGTGCCATCTTAAAAGAGGGGAACACTGAAGCTTTCTTT. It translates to CAILKEGNTEAFF.

CDR3 nucleotides: TGTGCCAGCAGCCTGACAGAGAACACTGAAGCTTTCTTT. This sequence encodes CASSLTENTEAFF. The V gene is TRBV7-6, the J gene TRBJ1-1, with D possibly TRBD1 on 5 matching bases. CDR1 is SGHVS and CDR2 is FNYEAQ in the germline V gene. The CDR3 covers 13 residues. The V end was cut by 5 bases, the J end by 1 base, with 8 bases between.

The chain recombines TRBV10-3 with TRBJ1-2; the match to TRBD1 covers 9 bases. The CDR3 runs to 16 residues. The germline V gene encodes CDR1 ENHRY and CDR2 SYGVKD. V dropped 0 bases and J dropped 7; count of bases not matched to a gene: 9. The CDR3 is CAISESGQGGAGGYTF. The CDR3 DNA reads TGTGCCATCAGTGAGTCGGGACAGGGAGGAGCTGGTGGCTACACCTTC.

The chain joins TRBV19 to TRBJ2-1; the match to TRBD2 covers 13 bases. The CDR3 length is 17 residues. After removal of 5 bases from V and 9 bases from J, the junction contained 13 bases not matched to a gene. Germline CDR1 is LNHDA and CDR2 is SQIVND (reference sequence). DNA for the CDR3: TGTGCCAGTAGTCCCACAGGGGGAACTAGCGGGAGGGTTGAGCAGTTCTTC. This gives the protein CASSPTGGTSGRVEQFF.